This T cell receptor beta chain was captured in a study of T cells in localized non-small cell lung cancer. Profiled with immunoSEQ multiplex PCR; TCRdb holds only in-frame clones, not every one. Among roughly 30,000 clones, over 85% were seen once, and the ten largest hold less than 3.5%. The source of this sequence is a woman between 18 and 50 years old with stage I lung adenocarcinoma. Source: peripheral blood, taken before any cancer treatment.

The CDR3 sequence: CASSSGQGNYGYTF. For the CDR3, the DNA is TGTGCCAGCAGTTCGGGACAGGGGAACTATGGCTACACCTTC. The chain carries TRBV6-5 and TRBJ1-2, with 10 bases that match TRBD1. Germline V gives CDR1 MNHEY, CDR2 SVGAGI. The CDR3 covers 14 residues. J was trimmed by 2 bases and V by 4 bases; bases with no gene match: 1.